The 9 T cell receptor beta chains reported below all come from one sample, sequenced in a study of cytomegalovirus exposure and HLA in healthy donors. Generated by immunoSEQ multiplex PCR, the TCRdb table keeps only in-frame clones and is missing some. This sample yields hundreds of thousands of clones, of which 90% are seen a single time; around 3.1% belongs to the top ten. The sample taken for sequencing was PBMCs. The source of these receptors is a woman aged 25 to 45 in good health and CMV-seronegative.

The chain employs TRBV28 and TRBJ2-7, with D unresolved. V was shortened by 3 bases and J by 4 bases, with 7 bases between the two germline ends. The germline CDR1 and CDR2 sequences are MDHEN and SYDVKM. The CDR3 has 12 amino acids. CDR3 sequence reads: CASSFSRYEQYF. In DNA, the CDR3 is TGTGCCAGCAGTTTCAGCAGGTACGAGCAGTACTTC.

The genes are TRBV11-2 and TRBJ2-5; TRBD1 aligns across 7 bases. CDR1 is SGHAT, CDR2 FQNNGV, per germline. J lost 11 bases, V lost 4 bases, and 4 bases had no gene match. The CDR3 has 11 residues. CDR3 DNA: TGTGCCAGCAGCTCACAGGGGCGACAGTACTTC. Amino acids: CASSSQGRQYF.

The CDR3 protein is CASSLGGRGEQYF. In DNA, the CDR3 is TGTGCCAGCAGCTTGGGGGGTCGGGGCGAGCAGTACTTC. This chain uses TRBV11-2 with TRBJ2-7; weak D call: TRBD2 (6 bases). The germline V gene has CDR1 SGHAT and CDR2 FQNNGV. The germline V and J ends were trimmed by 3 bases and 6 bases, with 12 bases remaining between them. The CDR3 runs 13 residues.

This clone came up a few times. The genes are TRBV19 and TRBJ2-1, with TRBD2 identical over 10 bases. The germline CDR1 and CDR2 sequences are LNHDA and SQIVND (reference sequence). CDR3 length: 15 residues. The ends lost 4 bases at V and 5 bases at J; junction bases unmatched: 5. The CDR3 sequence: CASSTSGSPHNEQFF. The CDR3 nucleotides are TGTGCCAGTAGTACTAGCGGGAGCCCCCACAATGAGCAGTTCTTC.

The chain combines TRBV7-9 with TRBJ2-7; 10 positions match TRBD2. Germline-derived CDR1 and CDR2 are SEHNR and FQNEAQ (reference sequence). The CDR3 has 15 amino acids. V shed 5 bases, J shed 1 base, and the junction held 5 bases outside the gene matches. CDR3 amino acids: CASSRPSGSSYEQYF. CDR3 DNA sequence: TGTGCCAGCAGCCGTCCTAGCGGGAGTTCCTACGAGCAGTACTTC. Supplemented by reference TRBV7-9 and TRBJ2-7, the full variable domain reads DTGVSQNPRHKITKRGQNVTFRCDPISEHNRLYWYRQTLGQGPEFLTYFQNEAQLEKSRLLSDRFSAERPKGSFSTLEIQRTEQGDSAMYLCASSRPSGSSYEQYFGPGTRLTVT.

The genes are TRBV5-1 and TRBJ2-7, with D possibly being TRBD1 or TRBD2 (5 bases each). Per the germline V gene, CDR1 is SGHRS and CDR2 is YFSETQ. The CDR3 length is 16 residues. The V end lost 1 base, the J end lost 2 bases, and 16 bases lay between the germline ends. CDR3 in DNA: TGCGCCAGCAGCTTGTCTTCGGGACCATCAACCTACGAGCAGTACTTC. As protein: CASSLSSGPSTYEQYF.

The V gene is TRBV29-1, the J gene TRBJ2-1, with D possibly TRBD1 on 6 matching bases. This CDR3 is 14 amino acids long. CDR1 is SQVTM, CDR2 ANQGSEA, per germline. The chain's CDR3 is CTPRRGGPDYEQFF. The CDR3 nucleotides are TGCACCCCCCGTCGAGGGGGTCCGGACTATGAGCAGTTCTTC.

V gene TRBV10-3 combines with J gene TRBJ2-3; TRBD2 agrees at 13 bases. Germline values: CDR1 ENHRY, CDR2 SYGVKD. V trimming: 3 bases; J trimming: 2 bases; junction bases outside the gene matches: 8. This CDR3 region has 18 residues. This CDR3 is CAISDGLAGVGATDTQYF. In DNA form, the CDR3 reads TGTGCCATCAGTGATGGACTAGCGGGAGTCGGGGCCACAGATACGCAGTATTTT.

The sample holds a few counts of this clone. The chain combines TRBV5-1 with TRBJ2-1; maybe TRBD2 (6 bases). This CDR3 has 14 amino acids. Trimming took 5 bases from V and 5 from J, leaving 14 bases between them. Per the germline V gene, CDR1 is SGHRS and CDR2 is YFSETQ. In DNA, the CDR3 is TGCGCCAGCAGTCAGGCTAGCGCTAACAATGAGCAGTTCTTC. Translation: CASSQASANNEQFF.